A selection of T cell receptor beta chains follows, all from one sample in a study of shared clonotypes between healthy human individuals. Clones were sequenced by immunoSEQ multiplex PCR, and TCRdb holds only the in-frame ones, with some missing. This sample carries millions of clones, 93% of them seen once, and the ten largest clones take about 0.37%. The sequenced material came from naive CD4+ T cells from PBMCs. Receptors originate from a man between 18 and 29 years old in good health. Some clones in this sample may be carry-over from other donors' samples. The CDR3 runs from the conserved cysteine through the conserved F or W. D genes are given only for firm matches. Only some rows state a clone size, as once, few, many or a class for expanded clones.

CASSVDQGARNYGYTF,TGTGCCAGCAGCGTAGATCAGGGGGCAAGGAACTATGGCTACACCTTC,TRBJ1-2,TRBD1,TRBV9,.
CASSSQGYSPLHF,TGTGCCAGCAGTTCACAGGGGTATTCACCCCTCCACTTT,TRBJ1-6,TRBD1,TRBV6-5,.
CASSSGVQPQHF,TGTGCCAGCAGTTCGGGGGTCCAGCCCCAGCATTTT,TRBJ1-5,.,TRBV6-5,few
CASSPLARATNTGELFF,TGTGCCAGCTCACCACTAGCCAGGGCGACGAACACCGGGGAGCTGTTTTTT,TRBJ2-2,.,TRBV18,.
CASSLPVCVPFVGANVLTF,TGTGCCAGCAGTTTACCGGTTTGTGTACCCTTCGTAGGGGCCAACGTCCTGACTTTC,TRBJ2-6,.,TRBV27,.
CASSKVRGGRLTEQYF,TGTGCCAGCAGCAAAGTTAGAGGTGGCAGGCTAACCGAGCAGTACTTC,TRBJ2-7,.,TRBV21-1,.
CASRPDATGELFF,TGCGCCAGCAGACCAGATGCCACCGGGGAGCTGTTTTTT,TRBJ2-2,.,TRBV5-1,.
CASSAGTSGRDTGELFF,TGTGCCAGCAGTGCCGGGACTAGCGGGAGGGACACCGGGGAGCTGTTTTTT,TRBJ2-2,TRBD2,TRBV6-4,.
CASSPPNPRGPPGGYTF,TGTGCCAGCTCACCTCCGAATCCACGGGGCCCCCCGGGTGGCTACACCTTC,TRBJ1-2,.,TRBV18,.
CASSLGLAGHMEQFF,TGTGCCAGCAGCTTAGGACTAGCGGGACACATGGAGCAGTTCTTC,TRBJ2-1,TRBD2,TRBV7-3,.
CASSEAGRGGGYTF,TGTGCCAGCAGTGAAGCTGGTAGGGGTGGAGGCTACACCTTC,TRBJ1-2,.,TRBV6-1,few
CASSSRAGYEQYF,TGTGCCAGCAGCTCTCGCGCGGGCTACGAGCAGTACTTC,TRBJ2-7,.,TRBV7-3,.
CASSLVGVREDNEQFF,TGTGCCAGCAGCTTAGTAGGGGTACGGGAGGACAATGAGCAGTTCTTC,TRBJ2-1,TRBD2,TRBV7-2,.
CASSLVLGHYNEQFF,TGCGCCAGCAGCTTAGTTCTAGGGCACTACAATGAGCAGTTCTTC,TRBJ2-1,.,TRBV5-1,.
CASSKTSGESYEQYF,TGTGCCAGCAGCAAAACTAGCGGTGAATCCTACGAGCAGTACTTC,TRBJ2-7,TRBD2,TRBV7-2,.
CASSPIGVFGGYTF,TGTGCCAGCAGCCCAATCGGGGTTTTCGGGGGCTACACCTTC,TRBJ1-2,.,TRBV6-6,once
CASSLRGGKLFF,TGTGCCAGCAGTTTACGGGGGGGAAAACTGTTTTTT,TRBJ1-4,.,TRBV27,.
CASSLALNTGELFF,TGCGCCAGCAGCTTGGCCCTAAACACCGGGGAGCTGTTTTTT,TRBJ2-2,.,TRBV5-1,.
CASRKLAGGGTDTQYF,TGCGCCAGCAGGAAGTTGGCGGGAGGTGGCACAGATACGCAGTATTTT,TRBJ2-3,TRBD2,TRBV5-1,.
CASSRSGGGYTF,TGTGCCAGCAGCCGTTCAGGGGGCGGCTACACCTTC,TRBJ1-2,TRBD1,TRBV9,.
CASSSTGLGDNQPQHF,TGTGCCAGCAGTTCGACAGGGTTAGGAGACAATCAGCCCCAGCATTTT,TRBJ1-5,TRBD1,TRBV28,.
CSVVTSGYYNEQFF,TGCAGCGTTGTGACTAGCGGTTACTACAATGAGCAGTTCTTC,TRBJ2-1,TRBD2,TRBV29-1,.
CASSLRGQLYEQYF,TGTGCCAGTAGCCTCCGTGGACAACTCTACGAGCAGTACTTC,TRBJ2-7,.,TRBV19,.
CASRMRYSGNTIYF,TGTGCCAGCAGGATGAGATACTCTGGAAACACCATATATTTT,TRBJ1-3,.,TRBV6-1,.
CASSPGTSGRGETQYF,TGTGCCAGCAGCCCCGGGACTAGCGGGAGAGGTGAGACCCAGTACTTC,TRBJ2-5,TRBD2,TRBV7-9,.
CASSLRVGGNQPQHF,TGTGCCAGCAGCTTAAGGGTCGGGGGCAATCAGCCCCAGCATTTT,TRBJ1-5,.,TRBV7-2,.
CASSIAGRNPYNEQFF,TGTGCCAGCAGTATAGCAGGACGTAACCCCTACAATGAGCAGTTCTTC,TRBJ2-1,.,TRBV2,.
CASSPPGGGAGQPQHF,TGTGCCAGCTCACCACCCGGAGGGGGAGCCGGACAGCCCCAGCATTTT,TRBJ1-5,.,TRBV18,.
CASSSGTGAARDEQFF,TGTGCCAGCAGCTCCGGGACAGGGGCTGCCCGCGATGAGCAGTTCTTC,TRBJ2-1,TRBD1,TRBV7-8,.
CASVRGQGAYEQYF,TGCGCCAGCGTTAGGGGACAGGGGGCCTACGAGCAGTACTTC,TRBJ2-7,TRBD1,TRBV5-1,.
CASSHGQGSSYTF,TGTGCCAGCTCACACGGACAGGGGTCGAGCTACACCTTC,TRBJ1-2,TRBD1,TRBV18,.
CASTPRGVLSGTDTQYF,TGTGCCAGCACCCCTAGAGGGGTGCTCTCTGGCACAGATACGCAGTATTTT,TRBJ2-3,.,TRBV7-8,once
CSVELAGVYF,TGCAGCGTTGAATTGGCAGGGGTATATTTT,TRBJ1-3,.,TRBV29-1,.
CASSQVLETQYF,TGTGCCAGCAGTCAGGTACTAGAGACCCAGTACTTC,TRBJ2-5,.,TRBV28,.
CASSPGGADYGYTF,TGTGCCAGCAGCCCGGGGGGGGCGGACTATGGCTACACCTTC,TRBJ1-2,.,TRBV5-4,.
CASRGPGGDEQYF,TGTGCCAGCAGAGGACCGGGTGGCGACGAGCAGTACTTC,TRBJ2-7,.,TRBV5-5,.
CASSLDRHEQYF,TGTGCCAGCAGCTTAGATCGGCACGAGCAATACTTC,TRBJ2-7,.,TRBV7-2,.
CASSPSPVPPGNF,TGTGCCAGCAGTCCCTCCCCGGTTCCCCCTGGAAACTTC,TRBJ2-4,.,TRBV2,.
CASSREGYNEQFF,TGTGCCAGCAGCCGAGAAGGGTACAATGAGCAGTTCTTC,TRBJ2-1,.,TRBV5-4,.
CASSLDGSDTQYF,TGTGCCAGCAGCCTGGACGGCTCCGATACGCAGTATTTT,TRBJ2-3,.,TRBV28,once
CASSRGSLAGPYNEQFF,TGCGCCAGCAGCCGCGGAAGTCTAGCGGGACCCTACAATGAGCAGTTCTTC,TRBJ2-1,TRBD2,TRBV5-1,.
CSASSVYEQYF,TGCAGTGCTAGTTCGGTTTACGAGCAGTACTTC,TRBJ2-7,.,TRBV20-1,.
CASRGLVAGNYEQFF,TGCGCCAGCAGGGGACTTGTAGCGGGGAACTATGAGCAGTTCTTC,TRBJ2-1,TRBD2,TRBV5-1,.
CAWSVKGAGELFF,TGTGCCTGGAGTGTAAAGGGCGCCGGGGAGCTGTTTTTT,TRBJ2-2,.,TRBV30,.
CASSSPSGSYGYTF,TGTGCCAGCAGTTCCCCCTCAGGATCCTATGGCTACACCTTC,TRBJ1-2,.,TRBV6-5,.
CASSLGLSGGKVGQYF,TGTGCCAGCAGCTTAGGCCTTTCGGGGGGGAAGGTAGGGCAGTACTTC,TRBJ2-7,TRBD2,TRBV7-2,.
CASSSGQSEKLFF,TGCGCCAGCAGCTCGGGACAGAGTGAAAAACTGTTTTTT,TRBJ1-4,TRBD1,TRBV5-1,.
CASSLDGVSHYGYTF,TGCGCCAGCAGCTTGGACGGCGTCAGCCACTATGGCTACACCTTC,TRBJ1-2,.,TRBV5-1,.
CASSYMTSGRDTQYF,TGCGCCAGCAGTTATATGACTAGCGGGAGGGATACGCAGTATTTT,TRBJ2-3,TRBD2,TRBV5-1,.
CASSFDPQGAGEKLFF,TGCGCCAGCAGCTTCGACCCACAGGGGGCGGGGGAAAAACTGTTTTTT,TRBJ1-4,TRBD1,TRBV5-1,.
CASSSPGLVSTDTQYF,TGTGCCAGCAGCTCTCCGGGACTAGTAAGCACAGATACGCAGTATTTT,TRBJ2-3,TRBD2,TRBV5-4,once
CASSKGQGAYEQYF,TGTGCCAGCAGTAAGGGGCAGGGAGCCTACGAGCAGTACTTC,TRBJ2-7,.,TRBV4-2,.